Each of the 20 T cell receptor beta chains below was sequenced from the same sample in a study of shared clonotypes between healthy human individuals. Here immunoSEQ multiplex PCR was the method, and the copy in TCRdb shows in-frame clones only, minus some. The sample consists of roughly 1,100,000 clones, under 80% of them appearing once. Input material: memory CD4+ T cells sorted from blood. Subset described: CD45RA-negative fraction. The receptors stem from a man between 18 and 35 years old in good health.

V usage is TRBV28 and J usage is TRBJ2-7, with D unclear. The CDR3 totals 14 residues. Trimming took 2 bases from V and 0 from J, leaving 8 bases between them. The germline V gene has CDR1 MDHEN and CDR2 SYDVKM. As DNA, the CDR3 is TGTGCCAGCAGTTTAAGCCTCACCTCCTACGAGCAGTACTTC. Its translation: CASSLSLTSYEQYF.

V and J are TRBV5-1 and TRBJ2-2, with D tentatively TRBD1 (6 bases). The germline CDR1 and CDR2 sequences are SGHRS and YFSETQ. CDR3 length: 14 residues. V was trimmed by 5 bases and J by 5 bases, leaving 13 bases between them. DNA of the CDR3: TGCGCCAGCAGGCAGGGGACGGGAACCGGGGAGCTGTTTTTT. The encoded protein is CASRQGTGTGELFF.

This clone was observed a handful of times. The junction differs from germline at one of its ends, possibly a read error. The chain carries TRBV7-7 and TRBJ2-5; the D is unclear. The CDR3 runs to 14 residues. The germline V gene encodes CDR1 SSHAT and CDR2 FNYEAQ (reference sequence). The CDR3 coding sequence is TGTGCTAGCAGCTTAGTACACCAAGGGGAGACCCAGTACTTC. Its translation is CASSLVHQGETQYF.

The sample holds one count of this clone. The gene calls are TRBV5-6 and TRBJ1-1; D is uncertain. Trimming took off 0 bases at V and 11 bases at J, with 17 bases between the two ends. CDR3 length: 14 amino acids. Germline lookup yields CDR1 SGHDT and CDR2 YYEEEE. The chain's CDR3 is CASSLAGAGARAFF. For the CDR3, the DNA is TGTGCCAGCAGCTTGGCGGGCGCGGGCGCGAGGGCTTTCTTT.

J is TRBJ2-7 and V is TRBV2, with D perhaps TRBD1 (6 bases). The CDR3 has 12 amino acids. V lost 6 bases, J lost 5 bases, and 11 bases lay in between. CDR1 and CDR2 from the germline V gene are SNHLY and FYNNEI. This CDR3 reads CASRQTGNEQYF. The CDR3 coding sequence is TGTGCCAGCAGGCAAACAGGGAACGAGCAGTACTTC.

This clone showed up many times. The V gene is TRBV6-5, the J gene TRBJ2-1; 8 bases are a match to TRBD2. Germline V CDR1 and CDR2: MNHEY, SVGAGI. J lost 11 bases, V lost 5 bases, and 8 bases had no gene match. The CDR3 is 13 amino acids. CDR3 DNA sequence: TGTGCCAGCAGTCCGGGACTAGGGTTCAAGCAGTTCTTC. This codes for CASSPGLGFKQFF.

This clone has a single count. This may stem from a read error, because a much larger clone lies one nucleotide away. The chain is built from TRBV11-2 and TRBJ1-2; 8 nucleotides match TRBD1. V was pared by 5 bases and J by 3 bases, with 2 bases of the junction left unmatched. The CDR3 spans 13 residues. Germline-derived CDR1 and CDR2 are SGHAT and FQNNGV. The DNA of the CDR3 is TGTGCCAGCAGCCCGGACAGGGACTATGGCTACACCTTC. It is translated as CASSPDRDYGYTF.

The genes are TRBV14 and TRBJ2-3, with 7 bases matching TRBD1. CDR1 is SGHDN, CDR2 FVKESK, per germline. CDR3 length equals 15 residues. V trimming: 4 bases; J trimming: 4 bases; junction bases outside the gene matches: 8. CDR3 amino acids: CASSLLTGSPDTQYF. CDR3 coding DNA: TGTGCCAGCAGCCTTCTGACAGGGTCACCAGATACGCAGTATTTT.

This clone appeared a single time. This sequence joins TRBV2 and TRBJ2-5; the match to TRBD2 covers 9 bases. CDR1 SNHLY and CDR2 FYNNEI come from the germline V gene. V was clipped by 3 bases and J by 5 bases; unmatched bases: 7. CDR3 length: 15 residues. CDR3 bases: TGTGCCAGCAGTGAGCGGGGGGGCCGGTACGAGACCCAGTACTTC. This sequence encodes CASSERGGRYETQYF.

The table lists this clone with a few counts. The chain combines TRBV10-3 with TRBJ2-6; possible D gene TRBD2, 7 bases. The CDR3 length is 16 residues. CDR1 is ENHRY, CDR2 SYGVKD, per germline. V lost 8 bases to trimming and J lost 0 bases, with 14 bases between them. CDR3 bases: TGTGCCATCTCTGGGGGGGGCGCCTCTGGGGCCAACGTCCTGACTTTC. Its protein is CAISGGGASGANVLTF.

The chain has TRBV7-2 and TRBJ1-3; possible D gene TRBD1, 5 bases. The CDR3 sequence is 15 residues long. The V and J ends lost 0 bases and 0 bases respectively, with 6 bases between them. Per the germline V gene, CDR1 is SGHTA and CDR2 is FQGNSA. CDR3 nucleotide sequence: TGTGCCAGCAGCTTAGCCAGGGACTCTGGAAACACCATATATTTT. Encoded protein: CASSLARDSGNTIYF.

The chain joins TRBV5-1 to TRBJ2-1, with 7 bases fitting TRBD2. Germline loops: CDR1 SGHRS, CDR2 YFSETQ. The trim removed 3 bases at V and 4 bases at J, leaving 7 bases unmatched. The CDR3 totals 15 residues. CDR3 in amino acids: CASSSKAGSYNEQFF. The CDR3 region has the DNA TGCGCCAGCAGCTCGAAAGCGGGATCGTACAATGAGCAGTTCTTC.

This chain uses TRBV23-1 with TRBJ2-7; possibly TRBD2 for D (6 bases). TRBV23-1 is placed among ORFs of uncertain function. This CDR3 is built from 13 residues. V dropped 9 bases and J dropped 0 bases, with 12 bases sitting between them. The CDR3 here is CARWGDLSYEQYF. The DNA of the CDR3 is TGCGCCAGGTGGGGGGATCTCTCCTACGAGCAGTACTTC.

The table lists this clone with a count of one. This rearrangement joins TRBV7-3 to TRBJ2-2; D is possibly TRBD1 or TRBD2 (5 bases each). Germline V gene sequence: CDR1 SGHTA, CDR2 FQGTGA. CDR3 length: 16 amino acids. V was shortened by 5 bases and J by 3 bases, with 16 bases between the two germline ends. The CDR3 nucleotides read TGTGCCAGCAGCCCGGGACGGGCGCTGCACACCGGGGAGCTGTTTTTT. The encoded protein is CASSPGRALHTGELFF.

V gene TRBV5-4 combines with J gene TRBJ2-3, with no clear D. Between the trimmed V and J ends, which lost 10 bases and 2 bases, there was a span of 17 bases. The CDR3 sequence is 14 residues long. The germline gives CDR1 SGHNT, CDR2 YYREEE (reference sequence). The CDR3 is CAWWTSPVTDTQYF. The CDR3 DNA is TGTGCCTGGTGGACGTCACCTGTCACAGATACGCAGTATTTT. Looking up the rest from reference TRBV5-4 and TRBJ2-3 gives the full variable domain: ETGVTQSPTHLIKTRGQQVTLRCSSQSGHNTVSWYQQALGQGPQFIFQYYREEENGRGNFPPRFSGLQFPNYSSELNVNALELDDSALYLCAWWTSPVTDTQYFGPGTRLTVL.

CDR3 loop: CASSYGQGSYGYTF. In DNA form, the CDR3 reads TGTGCCAGCAGTTATGGACAGGGGTCGTATGGCTACACCTTC. V usage is TRBV6-5 and J usage is TRBJ1-2; 9 bases match TRBD1. Losses at the gene ends were 3 bases for V and 5 bases for J; bases not matched to a gene: 4. Germline V gene data show CDR1 as MNHEY and CDR2 as SVGAGI. This CDR3 has 14 residues.

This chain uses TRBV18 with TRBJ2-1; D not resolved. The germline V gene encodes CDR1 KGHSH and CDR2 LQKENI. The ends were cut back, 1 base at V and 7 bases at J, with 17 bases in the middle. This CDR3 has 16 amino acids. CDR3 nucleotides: TGTGCCAGCTCACCACACGGACCCCCAGTAATAAATGAGCAGTTCTTC. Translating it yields CASSPHGPPVINEQFF. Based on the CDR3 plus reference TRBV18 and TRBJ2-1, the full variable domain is NAGVMQNPRHLVRRRGQEARLRCSPMKGHSHVYWYRQLPEEGLKFMVYLQKENIIDESGMPKERFSAEFPKEGPSILRIQQVVRGDSAAYFCASSPHGPPVINEQFFGPGTRLTVL.

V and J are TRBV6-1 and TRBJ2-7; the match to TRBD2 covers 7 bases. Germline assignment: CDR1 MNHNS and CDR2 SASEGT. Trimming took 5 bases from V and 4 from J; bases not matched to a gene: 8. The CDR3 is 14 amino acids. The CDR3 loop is CASSSGTTLYEQYF. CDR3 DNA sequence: TGTGCCAGCAGTTCCGGGACTACCTTATACGAGCAGTACTTC.

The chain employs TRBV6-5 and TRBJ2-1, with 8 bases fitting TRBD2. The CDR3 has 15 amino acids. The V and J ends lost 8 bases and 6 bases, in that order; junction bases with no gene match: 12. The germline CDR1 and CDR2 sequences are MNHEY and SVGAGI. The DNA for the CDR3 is TGTGCCAGCTGCCCTGGACTAGCCCACCGCAATGAGCAGTTCTTC. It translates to CASCPGLAHRNEQFF.

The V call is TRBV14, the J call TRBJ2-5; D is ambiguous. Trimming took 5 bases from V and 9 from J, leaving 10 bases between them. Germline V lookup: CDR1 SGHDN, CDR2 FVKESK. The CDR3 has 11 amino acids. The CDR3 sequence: CASSGLWAQYF. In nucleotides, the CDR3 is TGTGCCAGCAGCGGTCTATGGGCCCAGTACTTC.